This T cell receptor (beta chain) was identified during a study of T cell responses to AZD1222 COVID-19 vaccine. About the research overall: Second-dose timings of about 4 or about 12 weeks were pooled.

This CDR3 has 13 amino acids. The V end lost 5 bases, the J end lost 6 bases, and 11 bases lay between the germline ends. Germline-derived CDR1 and CDR2 are LNHDA and SQIVND (reference sequence). Points from the study as a whole: White British ancestry dominated among donors, who included more females, and clonal diversity was possibly underestimated. Just five or six AZD1222 recipients tested seropositive at baseline. Spike-specific TCR breadth rose after two AZD1222 doses, and depth rose as well.

About this clone: Its antigen is still unknown.

Data came from immunoSEQ multiplex PCR; TCRdb stores just in-frame clones and leaves some out. The top ten clones hold approximately 2.1% of a sample with 150,000 or so clones, around 88% of them seen once. This chain connects TRBV19 to TRBJ2-1, with D hard to call. The clonotype originates from an adult in good health. Here the sequenced sample was peripheral blood, taken on day 0 of AZD1222 vaccination. This CDR3 reads CASSRVSINEQFF. The CDR3, as DNA: TGTGCCAGTAGTCGGGTCTCTATCAATGAGCAGTTCTTC. Combining the CDR3 with reference TRBV19 and TRBJ2-1 gives the whole variable domain DGGITQSPKYLFRKEGQNVTLSCEQNLNHDAMYWYRQDPGQGLRLIYYSQIVNDFQKGDIAEGYSVSREKKESFPLTVTSAQKNPTAFYLCASSRVSINEQFFGPGTRLTVL.